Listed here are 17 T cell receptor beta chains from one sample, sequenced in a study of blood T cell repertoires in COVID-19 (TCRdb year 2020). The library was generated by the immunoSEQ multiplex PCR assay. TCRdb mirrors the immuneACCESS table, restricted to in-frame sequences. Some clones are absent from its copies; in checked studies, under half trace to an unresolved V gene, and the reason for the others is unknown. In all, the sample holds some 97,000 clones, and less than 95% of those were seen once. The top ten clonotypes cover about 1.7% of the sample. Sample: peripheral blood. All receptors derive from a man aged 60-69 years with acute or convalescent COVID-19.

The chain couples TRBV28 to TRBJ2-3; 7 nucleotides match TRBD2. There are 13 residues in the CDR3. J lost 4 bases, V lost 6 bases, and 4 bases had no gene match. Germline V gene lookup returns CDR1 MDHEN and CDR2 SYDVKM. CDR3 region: CASRSGAADTQYF. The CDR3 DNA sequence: TGTGCCAGCAGGAGCGGGGCTGCAGATACGCAGTATTTT.

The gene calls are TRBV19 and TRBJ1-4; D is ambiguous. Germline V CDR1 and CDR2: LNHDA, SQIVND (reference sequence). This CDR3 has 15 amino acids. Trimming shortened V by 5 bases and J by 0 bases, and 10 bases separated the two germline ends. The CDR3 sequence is CASSLQVATNEKLFF. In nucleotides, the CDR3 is TGTGCCAGTAGTCTCCAGGTTGCAACTAATGAAAAACTGTTTTTT.

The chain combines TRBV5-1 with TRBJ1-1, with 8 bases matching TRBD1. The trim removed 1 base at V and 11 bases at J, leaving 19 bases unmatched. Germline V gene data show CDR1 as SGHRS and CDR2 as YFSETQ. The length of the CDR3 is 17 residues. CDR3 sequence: CASSLSNAGGVLGYAFF. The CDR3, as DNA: TGCGCCAGCAGCTTGTCCAACGCAGGGGGCGTTTTGGGGTACGCTTTCTTT.

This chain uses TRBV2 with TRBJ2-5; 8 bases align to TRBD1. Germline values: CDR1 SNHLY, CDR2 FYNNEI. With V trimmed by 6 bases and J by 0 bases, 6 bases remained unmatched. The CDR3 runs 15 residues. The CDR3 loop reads CASRMTGVHQETQYF. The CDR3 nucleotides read TGTGCCAGCAGGATGACAGGGGTCCACCAAGAGACCCAGTACTTC. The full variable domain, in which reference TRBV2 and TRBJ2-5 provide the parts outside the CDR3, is EPEVTQTPSHQVTQMGQEVILRCVPISNHLYFYWYRQILGQKVEFLVSFYNNEISEKSEIFDDQFSVERPDGSNFTLKIRSTKLEDSAMYFCASRMTGVHQETQYFGPGTRLLVL.

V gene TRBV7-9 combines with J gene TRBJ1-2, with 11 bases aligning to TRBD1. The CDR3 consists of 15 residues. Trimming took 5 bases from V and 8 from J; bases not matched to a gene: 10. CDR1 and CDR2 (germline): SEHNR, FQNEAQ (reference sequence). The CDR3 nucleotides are TGTGCCAGCAGCGAACGTGGACAGGGGGCGTTAGGCTACACCTTC. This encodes CASSERGQGALGYTF.

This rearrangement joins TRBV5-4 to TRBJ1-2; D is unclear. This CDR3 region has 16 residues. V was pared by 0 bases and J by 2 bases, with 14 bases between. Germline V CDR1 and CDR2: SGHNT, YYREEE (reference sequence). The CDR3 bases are TGTGCCAGCAGCTTGGCCCGAGAGGGCTTCAACTATGGCTACACCTTC. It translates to CASSLAREGFNYGYTF.

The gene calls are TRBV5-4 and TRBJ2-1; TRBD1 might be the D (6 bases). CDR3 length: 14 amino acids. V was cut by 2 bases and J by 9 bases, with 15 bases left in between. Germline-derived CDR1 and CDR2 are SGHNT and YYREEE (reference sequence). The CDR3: CASSLLQGKGEQFF. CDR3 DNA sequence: TGTGCCAGCAGCTTACTACAGGGAAAGGGTGAGCAGTTCTTC.

This CDR3 is CASSRNRGVSEKLFF. CDR3 nucleotide sequence: TGTGCCAGCAGCCGGAACAGGGGAGTGAGTGAAAAACTGTTTTTT. J is TRBJ1-4 and V is TRBV2; 7 bases fit TRBD1. J gave up 7 bases and V 6 bases, and 11 bases lay outside the gene matches. The V gene's germline CDR1 is SNHLY and CDR2 FYNNEI. The CDR3 runs to 15 residues.

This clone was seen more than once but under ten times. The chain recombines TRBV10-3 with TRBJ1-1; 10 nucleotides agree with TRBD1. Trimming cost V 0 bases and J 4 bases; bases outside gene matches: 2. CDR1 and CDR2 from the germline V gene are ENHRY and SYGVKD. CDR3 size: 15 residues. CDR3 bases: TGTGCCATCAGTGAGTCGAGGACAGGGGGCACTGAAGCTTTCTTT. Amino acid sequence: CAISESRTGGTEAFF.

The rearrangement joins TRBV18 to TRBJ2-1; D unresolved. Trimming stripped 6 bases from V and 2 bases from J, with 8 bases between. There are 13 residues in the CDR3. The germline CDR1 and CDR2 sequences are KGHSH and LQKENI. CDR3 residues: CASSPPTYNEQFF. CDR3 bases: TGTGCCAGCTCCCCGCCTACCTACAATGAGCAGTTCTTC.

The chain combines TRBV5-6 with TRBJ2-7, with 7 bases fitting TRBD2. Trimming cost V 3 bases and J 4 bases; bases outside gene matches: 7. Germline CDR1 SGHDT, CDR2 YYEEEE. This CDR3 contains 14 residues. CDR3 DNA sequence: TGTGCCAGCAGCTCTAGGGGAGGGTTGTACGAGCAGTACTTC. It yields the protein CASSSRGGLYEQYF.

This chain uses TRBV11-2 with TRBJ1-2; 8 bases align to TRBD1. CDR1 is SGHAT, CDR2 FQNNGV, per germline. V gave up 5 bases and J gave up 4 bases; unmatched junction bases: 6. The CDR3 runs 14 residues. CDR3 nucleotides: TGTGCCAGCAGCGACAGGGGAACAGGCTATGGCTACACCTTC. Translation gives CASSDRGTGYGYTF.

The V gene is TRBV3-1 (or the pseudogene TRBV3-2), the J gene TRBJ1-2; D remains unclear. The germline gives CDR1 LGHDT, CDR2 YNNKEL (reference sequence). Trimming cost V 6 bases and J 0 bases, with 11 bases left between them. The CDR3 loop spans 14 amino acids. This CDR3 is CASRRTPSNYGYTF. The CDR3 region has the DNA TGTGCCAGCAGACGAACACCTTCTAACTATGGCTACACCTTC.

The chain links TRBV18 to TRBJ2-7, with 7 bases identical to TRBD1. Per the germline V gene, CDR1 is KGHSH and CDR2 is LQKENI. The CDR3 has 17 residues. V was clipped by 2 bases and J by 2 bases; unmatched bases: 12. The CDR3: CASSPLGGSSIAYEQYF. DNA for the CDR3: TGTGCCAGCTCACCATTAGGGGGCAGCTCAATAGCCTACGAGCAGTACTTC. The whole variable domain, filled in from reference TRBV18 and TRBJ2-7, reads NAGVMQNPRHLVRRRGQEARLRCSPMKGHSHVYWYRQLPEEGLKFMVYLQKENIIDESGMPKERFSAEFPKEGPSILRIQQVVRGDSAAYFCASSPLGGSSIAYEQYFGPGTRLTVT.

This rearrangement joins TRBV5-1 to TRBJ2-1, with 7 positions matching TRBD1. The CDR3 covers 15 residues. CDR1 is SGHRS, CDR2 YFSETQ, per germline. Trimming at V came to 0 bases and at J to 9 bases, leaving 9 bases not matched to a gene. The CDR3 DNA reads TGCGCCAGCAGCTTGGCCGGGACAGAGTTAGGTGAGCAGTTCTTC. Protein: CASSLAGTELGEQFF.

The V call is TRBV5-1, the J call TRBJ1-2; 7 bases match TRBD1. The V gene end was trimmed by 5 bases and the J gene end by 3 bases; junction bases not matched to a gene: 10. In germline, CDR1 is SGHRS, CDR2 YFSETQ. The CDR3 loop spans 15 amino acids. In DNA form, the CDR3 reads TGCGCCAGCAGTTCAACCGGGACAGAGGACTATGGCTACACCTTC. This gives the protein CASSSTGTEDYGYTF.

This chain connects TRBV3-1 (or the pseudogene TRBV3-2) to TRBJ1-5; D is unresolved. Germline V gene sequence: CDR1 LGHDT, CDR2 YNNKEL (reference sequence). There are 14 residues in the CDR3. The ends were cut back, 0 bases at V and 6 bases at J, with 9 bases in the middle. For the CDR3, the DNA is TGTGCCAGCAGCCAAGATACGGGGATTCAGCCCCAGCATTTT. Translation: CASSQDTGIQPQHF.